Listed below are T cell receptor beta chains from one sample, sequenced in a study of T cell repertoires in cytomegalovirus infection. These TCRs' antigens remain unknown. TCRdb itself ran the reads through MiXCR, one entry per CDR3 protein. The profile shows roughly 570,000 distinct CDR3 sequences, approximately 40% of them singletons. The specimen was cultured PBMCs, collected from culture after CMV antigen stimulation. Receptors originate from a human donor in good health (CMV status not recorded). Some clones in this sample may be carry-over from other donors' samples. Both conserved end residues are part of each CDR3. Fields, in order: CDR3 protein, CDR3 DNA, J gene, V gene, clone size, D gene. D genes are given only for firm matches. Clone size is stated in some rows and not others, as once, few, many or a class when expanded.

CASSLAWQVGGPQHF TGTGCCAGCAGCTTAGCGTGGCAGGTTGGGGGGCCCCAGCATTTT TRBJ1-5 TRBV7-2 . .
CASSEAGTGGRCYTF TGTGCCAGCAGTGAAGCCGGGACAGGGGGCCGGTGCTACACCTTC TRBJ1-2 TRBV25-1 . TRBD1
CASSLGGTDTQYF TGTGCCAGCAGTTTAGGGGGCACAGATACGCAGTATTTT TRBJ2-3 TRBV7-2 many .
CASSQFLTGANEQFF TGTGCCAGCAGCCAATTTCTTACAGGGGCAAATGAGCAGTTCTTC TRBJ2-1 TRBV14 . TRBD1
CASSITGPRNSPLHF TGTGCCAGCAGCATAACCGGGCCGCGGAATTCACCCCTCCACTTT TRBJ1-6 TRBV7-6 . .
CASSIGQDQETQYF TGTGCCAGCAGCATAGGACAGGACCAAGAGACCCAGTACTTC TRBJ2-5 TRBV7-4 . TRBD1
CASSGSGIIDTQYF TGTGCCAGCAGTGGTAGCGGGATTATAGATACGCAGTATTTT TRBJ2-3 TRBV6-6 . TRBD2
CASRSSGRANEQYF TGTGCCAGCAGATCTAGCGGGAGGGCAAACGAGCAGTACTTC TRBJ2-7 TRBV12-3/TRBV12-4 . TRBD2
CASSQGTGFLNTEAFF TGCGCCAGCAGCCAAGGGACAGGGTTTTTGAACACTGAAGCTTTCTTT TRBJ1-1 TRBV4-1 . TRBD1
CASDFNKTGGANVLTF TGTGCTAGTGACTTCAATAAAACCGGGGGGGCCAACGTCCTGACTTTC TRBJ2-6 TRBV12-5 . .
CASSQDGFGGAYGYTF TGTGCCAGCAGCCAAGATGGGTTTGGAGGAGCCTATGGCTACACCTTC TRBJ1-2 TRBV14 . .
CASSWSGRLQFF TGTGCCAGCAGTTGGAGCGGGAGGCTACAGTTCTTC TRBJ2-1 TRBV7-2 . TRBD2
CASSQGQGRDTQYF TGCGCCAGCAGCCAAGGCCAGGGAAGAGATACGCAGTATTTT TRBJ2-3 TRBV4-1 few .
CASTRTGSSGNTIYF TGTGCCAGCACCAGGACAGGGAGCTCTGGAAACACCATATATTTT TRBJ1-3 TRBV7-9 few TRBD1
CASRPRGQFLYGYTF TGTGCCAGCAGGCCTAGGGGACAGTTCCTCTATGGCTACACCTTC TRBJ1-2 TRBV6-5 . TRBD1
CASSQDDGELFF TGTGCCAGCAGCCAGGACGACGGGGAGCTGTTTTTT TRBJ2-2 TRBV7-9 . .